The rows below give T cell receptor beta chains drawn from one sample of a study of blood T cell repertoires in COVID-19. Data came from immunoSEQ multiplex PCR; TCRdb stores just in-frame clones and leaves some out. The table lists about 180,000 clones, roughly nine tenths of them singletons. The sequencing sample was made of peripheral blood. These receptor sequences come from a woman in her twenties or thirties with active or convalescent COVID-19. Each CDR3 is given with its conserved first and last residue. D genes are given only for firm matches. The size of a clone is reported for some rows only, either as once, few or many, or as a class for expanded clones.

cdr3_length	v_call	j_call	d_call	clone_size	cdr3_aa	cdr3_nt
15	TRBV19	TRBJ1-4	NA	NA	CASSTTEDRGEKLFF	TGTGCCAGTAGTACGACGGAGGACCGGGGAGAAAAACTGTTTTTT
15	TRBV5-4	TRBJ2-3	TRBD2	NA	CASSLGTLAATTQYF	TGTGCCAGCAGCTTGGGTACGCTAGCGGCTACGACGCAGTATTTT
16	TRBV18	TRBJ1-2	NA	few	CASSPEIEVTAGGYTF	TGTGCCAGCTCCCCCGAAATTGAAGTTACAGCGGGTGGCTACACCTTC
14	TRBV5-6	TRBJ2-3	NA	NA	CASSLDYTTDTQYF	TGTGCCAGCAGCTTAGACTATACCACAGATACGCAGTATTTT
14	TRBV2	TRBJ1-4	NA	NA	CASNPAGLREKLFF	TGTGCCAGCAACCCTGCAGGCCTGAGAGAAAAACTGTTTTTT
14	TRBV5-4	TRBJ2-5	NA	NA	CASSLAGDFETQYF	TGTGCCAGCAGCTTGGCGGGAGACTTCGAGACCCAGTACTTC
11	TRBV20-1	TRBJ1-1	NA	NA	CSATGYTEAFF	TGCAGTGCCACAGGGTACACTGAAGCTTTCTTT
15	TRBV5-6	TRBJ1-2	TRBD1	NA	CASSLIAGGIYGYTF	TGTGCCAGCAGCTTAATCGCAGGGGGAATCTATGGCTACACCTTC
14	TRBV2	TRBJ1-1	NA	NA	CASSQIRGGTEAFF	TGTGCCAGCAGCCAAATCCGAGGGGGCACTGAAGCTTTCTTT
14	TRBV5-4	TRBJ2-3	TRBD2	NA	CASSSGGGTDTQYF	TGTGCCAGCAGCTCCGGGGGGGGTACAGATACGCAGTATTTT
14	TRBV28	TRBJ1-6	NA	NA	CASSLDRSNSPLHF	TGTGCCAGCAGTTTAGACAGGTCCAATTCACCCCTCCACTTT
14	TRBV11-3	TRBJ2-3	NA	NA	CASSLGARTDTQYF	TGTGCCAGCAGCTTAGGGGCACGCACAGATACGCAGTATTTT
18	TRBV11-3	TRBJ1-4	TRBD1	NA	CASSIADRGSATNEKLFF	TGTGCCAGCAGCATCGCGGACAGGGGTTCCGCAACTAATGAAAAACTGTTTTTT
14	TRBV28	TRBJ1-2	NA	NA	CASSPAGGDYGYTF	TGTGCCAGCAGCCCCGCGGGGGGCGACTATGGCTACACCTTC
16	TRBV23-1	TRBJ1-1	TRBD1	NA	CASSQIRQGARTEAFF	TGCGCCAGCAGTCAAATACGACAGGGGGCGCGCACTGAAGCTTTCTTT
17	TRBV18	TRBJ2-1	TRBD2	NA	CASSPSGGVGTHNEQFF	TGTGCCAGCTCACCATCGGGGGGAGTGGGAACACACAATGAGCAGTTCTTC
17	TRBV5-8	TRBJ2-1	NA	NA	CASSLARGAWGHNEQFF	TGTGCCAGCAGCTTGGCCCGGGGGGCATGGGGACACAATGAGCAGTTCTTC
12	TRBV3-1/TRBV3-2	TRBJ2-1	NA	once	CASSQVEVEQFF	TGTGCCAGCAGCCAAGTGGAGGTTGAGCAGTTCTTC
13	TRBV12-3/TRBV12-4	TRBJ2-7	TRBD1	NA	CASGWDRVYEQYF	TGTGCCAGCGGATGGGACAGGGTCTACGAGCAGTACTTC
14	TRBV30	TRBJ2-3	TRBD1	NA	CAWSGTGGTDTQYF	TGTGCCTGGAGTGGGACAGGCGGGACAGATACGCAGTATTTT
15	TRBV7-2	TRBJ2-7	TRBD2	NA	CASSLRLAGGGEQYF	TGTGCCAGCAGCTTAAGACTAGCGGGAGGAGGCGAGCAGTACTTC
14	TRBV3-1/TRBV3-2	TRBJ1-1	NA	NA	CASSQGQGRFAAFF	TGTGCCAGCAGCCAGGGGCAGGGGCGATTTGCAGCTTTCTTT
14	TRBV2	TRBJ1-2	NA	few	CASSADGTSYGYTF	TGTGCCAGCAGTGCAGACGGGACTTCCTATGGCTACACCTTC
16	TRBV3-1/TRBV3-2	TRBJ1-2	TRBD1	NA	CASSHIGKQGGYGYTF	TGTGCCAGCAGCCACATAGGGAAGCAGGGGGGCTATGGCTACACCTTC
15	TRBV6-5	TRBJ2-1	NA	NA	CASSTDRGSYNEQFF	TGTGCCAGCAGTACGGACAGAGGGTCTTACAATGAGCAGTTCTTC
14	TRBV3-1/TRBV3-2	TRBJ2-5	TRBD2	NA	CASSPAGKRETQYF	TGTGCCAGCAGCCCAGCGGGGAAACGGGAGACCCAGTACTTC
14	TRBV5-4	TRBJ1-2	TRBD1	few	CASSEQGYPGGYTF	TGTGCCAGCAGTGAACAGGGGTATCCTGGTGGCTACACCTTC
15	TRBV9	TRBJ1-2	TRBD1	NA	CASSMTGGLDYGYTF	TGTGCCAGCAGCATGACAGGGGGTTTGGACTATGGCTACACCTTC
15	TRBV14	TRBJ1-6	TRBD1	NA	CASSRLTGRDSPLHF	TGTGCCAGCAGCCGTTTGACAGGGCGGGATTCACCCCTCCACTTT
15	TRBV11-2	TRBJ2-7	TRBD1	NA	CASSLAPGQGYEQYF	TGTGCCAGCAGCTTAGCCCCGGGACAGGGCTACGAGCAGTACTTC
13	TRBV12-3/TRBV12-4	TRBJ2-7	TRBD2	NA	CASRLAGGDEQYF	TGTGCCAGCAGATTAGCGGGAGGTGATGAGCAGTACTTC
14	TRBV2	TRBJ2-1	NA	NA	CASSQEEARNEQFF	TGTGCCAGCAGTCAAGAAGAAGCGCGCAATGAGCAGTTCTTC
11	TRBV3-1/TRBV3-2	TRBJ1-3	NA	NA	CATSGGNTIYF	TGTGCCACCTCAGGGGGAAACACCATATATTTT
14	TRBV5-4	TRBJ2-5	TRBD2	NA	CASSPTSVGETQYF	TGTGCCAGCAGCCCCACTAGCGTCGGTGAGACCCAGTACTTC
14	TRBV5-5	TRBJ1-2	NA	NA	CASSLVTGEAGYTF	TGTGCCAGCAGCTTGGTGACTGGGGAGGCTGGCTACACCTTC
16	TRBV7-8	TRBJ1-1	TRBD1	NA	CASSSRQGRFNTEAFF	TGTGCCAGCAGCTCTAGACAGGGGAGGTTTAACACTGAAGCTTTCTTT
14	TRBV19	TRBJ2-7	TRBD1	once	CASSPGTGFDEQYF	TGTGCCAGTAGTCCTGGGACAGGGTTCGACGAGCAGTACTTC
14	TRBV2	TRBJ2-7	NA	once	CASSEARSPYEQYF	TGTGCCAGCAGTGAAGCTCGTTCCCCCTACGAGCAGTACTTC
15	TRBV6-6	TRBJ2-5	TRBD2	NA	CASSLSAGAQETQYF	TGTGCCAGCAGTTTGTCAGCGGGGGCCCAAGAGACCCAGTACTTC
14	TRBV11-2	TRBJ2-7	NA	NA	CASSPDRGTYEQYF	TGTGCCAGCAGCCCTGACAGAGGAACCTACGAGCAGTACTTC
16	TRBV15	TRBJ2-7	TRBD1	NA	CATSRVTGQGAYEQYF	TGTGCCACCAGCAGAGTAACGGGACAGGGGGCCTACGAGCAGTACTTC
18	TRBV7-2	TRBJ2-3	TRBD2	NA	CASSSIYRDIAGADTQYF	TGTGCCAGCAGCTCTATTTATCGGGATATAGCGGGAGCAGATACGCAGTATTTT
15	TRBV6-2/TRBV6-3	TRBJ2-2	NA	NA	CASSYGLAYPGELFF	TGTGCCAGCAGTTACGGCCTAGCGTACCCCGGGGAGCTGTTTTTT
16	TRBV2	TRBJ2-3	TRBD1	NA	CASSRQGAIVTDTQYF	TGTGCCAGCAGTCGACAGGGGGCGATTGTCACAGATACGCAGTATTTT
15	TRBV27	TRBJ2-5	NA	NA	CASSLLMGGQETQYF	TGTGCCAGCAGTCTCCTGATGGGGGGCCAAGAGACCCAGTACTTC
13	TRBV11-2	TRBJ1-1	NA	once	CASSLGAGAEAFF	TGTGCCAGCAGCTTAGGGGCAGGGGCTGAAGCTTTCTTT
13	TRBV5-1	TRBJ1-1	NA	NA	CASSLAGNTEAFF	TGCGCCAGCAGCTTGGCGGGGAACACTGAAGCTTTCTTT
14	TRBV3-1/TRBV3-2	TRBJ1-1	NA	NA	CASSRQGMNTEAFF	TGTGCCAGCAGTCGCCAGGGTATGAACACTGAAGCTTTCTTT
15	TRBV30	TRBJ1-6	NA	NA	CACAPLGEVNSPLHF	TGTGCCTGTGCCCCCCTCGGAGAGGTAAATTCACCCCTCCACTTT
13	TRBV27	TRBJ1-2	TRBD1	NA	CASSLRQGGGYTF	TGTGCCAGCAGTTTACGACAGGGAGGTGGCTACACCTTC
15	TRBV3-1/TRBV3-2	TRBJ2-7	NA	few	CASSQEGSLGYEQYF	TGTGCCAGCAGCCAAGAAGGTAGCCTGGGCTACGAGCAGTACTTC
13	TRBV28	TRBJ1-2	NA	NA	CASSLAALYGYTF	TGTGCCAGCAGTTTAGCGGCCCTCTATGGCTACACCTTC
14	TRBV28	TRBJ2-2	NA	NA	CASSFPGGTGELFF	TGTGCCAGCAGTTTCCCAGGGGGGACCGGGGAGCTGTTTTTT
15	TRBV18	TRBJ2-1	NA	NA	CASSRGGPPYNEQFF	TGTGCCAGCTCCCGCGGAGGGCCCCCCTACAATGAGCAGTTCTTC